The sequence of this T cell receptor (beta chain) was determined in a study of blood T cell repertoires in COVID-19. TCRdb's copy holds only in-frame clones and misses some; the assay was immunoSEQ multiplex PCR. The profile shows 200,000 to 250,000 clones, approximately 90% of them singletons. This clone was recorded once. J gave up 2 bases and V 4 bases, and 12 bases lay outside the gene matches. The germline CDR1 and CDR2 sequences are KGHDR and SFDVKD. This CDR3 has 17 amino acids. This sequence originates from a man aged 25-45 years with COVID-19, enrolled during active disease. The rearrangement links TRBV24-1 to TRBJ1-1, with 7 bases lining up with TRBD1. The sample comprised peripheral blood. The CDR3 loop is CATSDGPTGRRNTEAFF. DNA for the CDR3: TGTGCCACCAGTGACGGACCGACAGGGAGAAGAAACACTGAAGCTTTCTTT.